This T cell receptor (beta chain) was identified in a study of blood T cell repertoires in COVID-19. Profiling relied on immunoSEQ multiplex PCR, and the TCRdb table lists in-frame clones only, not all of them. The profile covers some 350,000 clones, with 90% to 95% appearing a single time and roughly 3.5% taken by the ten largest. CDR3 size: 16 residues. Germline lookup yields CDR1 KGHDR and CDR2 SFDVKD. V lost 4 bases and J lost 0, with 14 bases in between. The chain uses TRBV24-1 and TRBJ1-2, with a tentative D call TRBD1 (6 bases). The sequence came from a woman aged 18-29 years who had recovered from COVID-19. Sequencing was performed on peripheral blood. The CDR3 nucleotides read TGTGCCACCAGTGACCCGAAACAGGGTACTAACTATGGCTACACCTTC. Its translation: CATSDPKQGTNYGYTF.